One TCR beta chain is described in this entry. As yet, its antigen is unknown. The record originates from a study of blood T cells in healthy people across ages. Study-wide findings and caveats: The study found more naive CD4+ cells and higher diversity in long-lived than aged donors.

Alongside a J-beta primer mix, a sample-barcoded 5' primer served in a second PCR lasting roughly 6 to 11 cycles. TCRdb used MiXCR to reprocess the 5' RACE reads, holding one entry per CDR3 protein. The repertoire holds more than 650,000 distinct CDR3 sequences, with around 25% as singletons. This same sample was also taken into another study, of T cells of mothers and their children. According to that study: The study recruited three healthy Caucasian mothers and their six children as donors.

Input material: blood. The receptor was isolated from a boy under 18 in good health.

This chain's CDR3 is CASSSVGGSYNEQFF. CDR3 in DNA: TGCGCCAGCAGTTCGGTCGGGGGCTCCTACAATGAGCAGTTCTTC. The V call is TRBV5-1, the J call TRBJ2-1; D possibly corresponds to TRBD2 (6 bases). V was shortened by 5 bases and J by 0 bases, with 12 bases between the two germline ends. CDR3 length equals 15 residues. Germline V gene data show CDR1 as SGHRS and CDR2 as YFSETQ.